The 9 T cell receptor beta chains given below trace back to one sample, sequenced in a study of shared clonotypes between healthy human individuals. Profiling relied on immunoSEQ multiplex PCR, and the TCRdb table lists in-frame clones only, not all of them. The sample carries hundreds of thousands of clones, 90% to 97% recorded once. Selected positively for CCR7 and CD45RO-negative, naive CD8 cells excluded terminally differentiated effector memory CD45RA+ cells. Sequenced input: naive CD8+ T cells sorted from blood. The source of these receptors is a woman under 40 in good health.

In regard to this clone: The sample carries other DNA sequences with the same CDR3. J is TRBJ2-7 and V is TRBV11-2; D is unresolved. Germline CDR1 and CDR2: SGHAT and FQNNGV. The CDR3 length is 10 residues. V was pared by 5 bases and J by 4 bases, with 3 bases between. The CDR3: CASSHYEQYF. The CDR3 nucleotides are TGTGCCAGCAGCCATTACGAGCAGTACTTC. Combining the CDR3 with reference TRBV11-2 and TRBJ2-7 gives the whole variable domain EAGVAQSPRYKIIEKRQSVAFWCNPISGHATLYWYQQILGQGPKLLIQFQNNGVVDDSQLPKDRFSAERLKGVDSTLKIQPAKLEDSAVYLCASSHYEQYFGPGTRLTVT.

J is TRBJ2-5 and V is TRBV28; D might be TRBD1 or TRBD2, each matching 5 bases. The germline V gene has CDR1 MDHEN and CDR2 SYDVKM. CDR3 size: 14 residues. Trimming took off 6 bases at V and 1 base at J, with 12 bases between the two ends. CDR3 in amino acids: CASSPRDGQETQYF. As DNA, the CDR3 is TGTGCCAGCAGCCCCAGGGACGGCCAAGAGACCCAGTACTTC.

The J gene is TRBJ2-1, the V gene TRBV4-1, with D uncertain. The CDR3 is 15 amino acids. Germline CDR1 is MGHRA and CDR2 is YSYEKL. The V end lost 3 bases, the J end lost 7 bases, and 16 bases lay between the germline ends. The CDR3 DNA follows: TGCGCCAGCAGCCAGAGGACCAGAGTTGGGAATGAGCAGTTCTTC. Its protein is CASSQRTRVGNEQFF.

This chain links TRBV29-1 with TRBJ2-1; no firm D call. CDR3 length equals 12 residues. Germline-derived CDR1 and CDR2 are SQVTM and ANQGSEA. V shed 4 bases and J shed 7 bases, with 11 bases lying between them. The CDR3 bases are TGCAGCGTTGTGGCCGTTTTGAATGAGCAGTTCTTC. Its protein is CSVVAVLNEQFF.

The V and J genes are TRBV7-2 and TRBJ1-2; D uncertain. Germline V lookup: CDR1 SGHTA, CDR2 FQGNSA. The V and J ends lost 5 bases and 0 bases respectively, with 13 bases between them. This CDR3 is built from 15 residues. CDR3 in DNA: TGTGCCAGCAGCCCTATTGGCGGTTCTAACTATGGCTACACCTTC. Translating gives CASSPIGGSNYGYTF.

The rearrangement links TRBV29-1 to TRBJ2-1; 10 nucleotides match TRBD2. Unmatched junction bases numbered 6, after V lost 4 bases and J lost 9 bases. The CDR3 length is 13 residues. From germline, CDR1 is SQVTM and CDR2 ANQGSEA. CDR3 sequence: CSVVASGSSEQFF. The CDR3 nucleotides read TGCAGCGTTGTAGCTAGCGGGAGTAGTGAGCAGTTCTTC.

In DNA, the CDR3 is TGTGCCAGCAGCGTACGGTTGGCAGTTAGCTCCTACAATGAGCAGTTCTTC. This sequence encodes CASSVRLAVSSYNEQFF. This chain uses TRBV7-2 with TRBJ2-1, with unresolved D. The CDR3 loop spans 17 amino acids. Germline CDR1 is SGHTA and CDR2 is FQGNSA. The V gene lost 5 bases and the J gene lost 0 bases, with 17 bases spanning the gap.

The chain is built from TRBV7-8 and TRBJ2-1; 11 bases line up with TRBD2. V shed 2 bases and J 8 bases; nucleotides not matched to a gene: 8. Germline CDR1 SGHVS, CDR2 FQNEAQ. The CDR3 has 16 residues. The CDR3 nucleotides read TGTGCCAGCAGCTTATGGCTAGCGGGAGGCCCTGATGAGCAGTTCTTC. This encodes CASSLWLAGGPDEQFF.

The gene calls are TRBV4-2 and TRBJ2-1; 9 bases are shared with TRBD2. CDR1 and CDR2 from the germline V gene are LGHNA and YNFKEQ. V shed 4 bases and J 10 bases; nucleotides not matched to a gene: 11. This CDR3 contains 15 residues. The CDR3 spells CASSPGGTSMTEQFF. The CDR3, as DNA: TGTGCCAGCAGCCCGGGGGGGACTAGCATGACAGAGCAGTTCTTC.